This T cell receptor (beta chain) was sequenced for a study of blood T cell repertoires in COVID-19. About the research overall: COVID-19 samples from acute and convalescent phases originated in the United States, Italy and Spain. PBMCs, B-cell-depleted T cells, or T cells were the source of the cDNA or gDNA that made up the material.

The CDR3 sequence is 14 residues long. V lost 3 bases and J 6 bases, leaving 14 bases between the germline ends. Germline V gene sequence: CDR1 LGHNA, CDR2 YNFKEQ. This table comes from immunoSEQ multiplex PCR, and its TCRdb copy is limited to in-frame clones, with some not included. This sample yields about 200,000 clones, of which 70% to 90% are seen a single time; under 11% belongs to the top ten. This chain joins TRBV4-2 and TRBJ1-2; D is uncertain. The source of this sequence is a woman older than 75 with acute or convalescent COVID-19. Sequenced material: peripheral blood. The CDR3 sequence: CASSQRGIYDGYTF. The DNA for the CDR3 is TGTGCCAGCAGCCAGAGAGGGATCTACGATGGCTACACCTTC.